This TCR beta chain was captured in a study of T-cell reconstitution after alpha-beta-depleted transplantation in children. As concerns this clonotype: Its antigen remains unidentified.

Trimming pared 0 bases from V and 6 bases from J, leaving 13 bases between. Germline lookup yields CDR1 SGHRS and CDR2 YFSETQ. The CDR3 contains 14 residues. Unique molecular identifiers were built into the TCRbeta library. MiXCR, run by TCRdb on the PCR reads, gives a single entry per CDR3 protein. The table lists about a million distinct CDR3 sequences, around 30% of them singletons. General observations from the study: Alpha-beta T cells present about two months after transplant were reported to originate from several hundred expanded graft clones.

The source is a boy in the first two years of life who had a stem cell transplant for SCID, so the T cells may come from the graft donor. This chain links TRBV5-1 with TRBJ2-7, with D perhaps TRBD1 (6 bases). Specimen: PBMCs, mostly from graft donor cells, collected 360 days after TCRalphabeta/CD19-depleted stem cell transplant. CDR3 bases: TGCGCCAGCAGCTTGGACAGGGACAAAGGCGAGCAGTACTTC. Translating it yields CASSLDRDKGEQYF.